The sample holds many counts of the clone carrying this TCR beta chain. Its specificity is unknown. The junction differs from germline at one of its ends, possibly a read error. This CDR3 contains 11 residues. From the 5' RACE reads, TCRdb called clonotypes with MiXCR, one entry per CDR3 protein. The profile covers around 68,000 distinct CDR3 sequences, with approximately 7.3% appearing a single time and roughly 30% taken by the ten largest. These data come from a study of T cells after yellow fever vaccination. At the level of the study: Fractions low in cell number were prepared with SMART-Seq v4 Ultra Low Input.

Study-wide results and limits: Among primary-vaccination clones, most reappeared after the booster, at 96% for CD4 and around 91% for CD8.

V gene TRBV12-3 or TRBV12-4 combines with J gene TRBJ1-1; no reliable D call. This receptor was taken from a man aged 18 to 29 who received the YFV17D yellow fever vaccine. Sequenced here: CD8+ T cells sorted from PBMCs, sampled 9 to 11 days after the first yellow fever vaccination. CDR3: CASSLGTEAFF. CDR3 nucleotides: TGTGCCAGCAGCTTAGGTACTGAAGCTTTCTTT.